This T cell receptor (beta chain) comes out of a study of tumor-infiltrating lymphocytes in primary liver carcinoma. Background on the study: The study reported T1-T3 N0M0 tumors spanning 4.2 to 10 cm.

Joint extraction of RNA and DNA used roughly 17-32 mg of bulk tissue that was unsorted. Those sampled were patients whose primary liver carcinoma was treated by surgical resection. Five distinct regions per tumor were sampled. All tumor samples contained more than 75% viable tumor cells. Germline values: CDR1 SGHAT, CDR2 FQNNGV. This CDR3 comprises 14 residues. The researchers produced TCR beta cDNA from approximately 0.45 ug total RNA with a constant-region primer. TCR beta libraries came from three nested multiplex PCR rounds using slightly modified ARM-PCR. TRBV1-TRBV30 forward primers paired with a C-beta reverse primer drove the first two PCR rounds, approximately 11 cycles each. Each CDR3 protein gets one entry after TCRdb re-called the multiplex PCR reads with MiXCR. The sample includes more than 75,000 distinct CDR3 sequences, 65% to 80% seen only once; the top ten take less than 20%. Concerning this clonotype: At one boundary the junction diverges from the germline segment, which might be a read error.

The clonotype was recovered from a man aged 35 to 55 with primary liver carcinoma and hepatitis B virus infection. The material sequenced was liver tumor tissue from sampling region 1. Subset specified: tumor region T1, superior pole. The chain uses TRBV11-2 and TRBJ2-7, with a possible D match to TRBD2 (5 bases). The CDR3 DNA reads TGCGCTAGCAGCTTAACCGGCGGAGCCTACGAGCAGTACTTC. It yields the protein CASSLTGGAYEQYF.